This is a list of T cell receptor beta chains from one sample in a study of blood T cell repertoires in COVID-19. Generated by immunoSEQ multiplex PCR, the TCRdb table keeps only in-frame clones and is missing some. Of 150,000 to 250,000 clones detected, about 86% appear once; the ten largest clones hold around 7.5%. Sequenced: PBMCs or T cells enriched from blood (not recorded which). These receptors were collected from a middle-aged man who had recovered from COVID-19. The CDR3 runs from the conserved cysteine through the conserved F or W. Fields, in order: D gene, V gene, J gene, clone size, CDR3 protein, CDR3 DNA. The D gene is left open where the match is weak. Rows give clone size only sometimes, using once, few, many, or a class for an expanded clone.

NA	TRBV15	TRBJ1-4	NA	CATSRDKTATNEKLFF	TGTGCCACCAGCAGAGATAAGACAGCAACTAATGAAAAACTGTTTTTT
TRBD1	TRBV19	TRBJ1-4	NA	CASSGPRQGRFLFEKLFF	TGTGCCAGTAGTGGCCCCCGACAGGGGCGTTTTCTTTTTGAAAAACTGTTTTTT
TRBD1	TRBV29-1	TRBJ2-7	NA	CSVLQGVHEQYF	TGCAGCGTTTTACAGGGGGTCCACGAGCAGTACTTC
NA	TRBV5-6	TRBJ1-5	NA	CASSLGGPDQPQHF	TGTGCCAGCAGCTTGGGGGGGCCCGATCAGCCCCAGCATTTT
NA	TRBV7-2	TRBJ1-5	NA	CASSLVKGDRQPQHF	TGTGCCAGCAGCTTAGTTAAGGGGGATCGTCAGCCCCAGCATTTT
NA	TRBV5-1	TRBJ1-1	once	CASSIGLVGNTEAFF	TGCGCCAGCAGTATCGGACTTGTAGGGAACACTGAAGCTTTCTTT
NA	TRBV6-4	TRBJ1-1	few	CASSEGAATEAFF	TGTGCCAGCAGTGAGGGGGCGGCCACTGAAGCTTTCTTT
NA	TRBV9	TRBJ2-5	NA	CASSPHGGGGQETQYF	TGTGCCAGCAGCCCGCATGGAGGGGGGGGACAAGAGACCCAGTACTTC
NA	TRBV12-3/TRBV12-4	TRBJ2-7	NA	CASSWGRSYEQYF	TGTGCCAGCAGTTGGGGCAGATCCTACGAGCAGTACTTC
NA	TRBV28	TRBJ2-3	NA	CASSPSLGQGTTDTQYF	TGTGCCAGCAGTCCCTCCCTAGGGCAGGGCACCACAGATACGCAGTATTTT
NA	TRBV4-1	TRBJ1-1	NA	CASSQVAGPGTEAFF	TGCGCCAGCAGCCAAGTTGCAGGGCCCGGGACTGAAGCTTTCTTT
TRBD1	TRBV28	TRBJ1-5	NA	CASTLGTVVQPQHF	TGTGCCAGCACTCTGGGGACAGTTGTTCAGCCCCAGCATTTT
NA	TRBV7-3	TRBJ1-1	few	CASSFQGFMNTEAFF	TGTGCCAGCAGCTTTCAGGGGTTTATGAACACTGAAGCTTTCTTT
NA	TRBV5-8	TRBJ1-1	NA	CASSHRGQRNTEAFF	TGTGCCAGCAGCCATCGAGGACAAAGGAACACTGAAGCTTTCTTT
TRBD1	TRBV30	TRBJ1-4	NA	CAWSPGDSPRIINEKLFF	TGTGCCTGGAGTCCCGGGGACAGCCCCAGAATCATTAATGAAAAACTGTTTTTT
TRBD1	TRBV18	TRBJ1-2	NA	CASSRFSPGQGDLYGYTF	TGTGCCAGCTCACGGTTCTCTCCGGGACAGGGGGATCTCTATGGCTACACCTTC
TRBD1	TRBV6-5	TRBJ1-2	few	CASSYSIERGQGTF	TGTGCCAGCAGTTACTCGATAGAAAGGGGGCAAGGTACCTTC
NA	TRBV3-1/TRBV3-2	TRBJ2-7	NA	CASRSRVTYEQYF	TGTGCCAGCAGGTCCCGGGTTACCTACGAGCAGTACTTC
NA	TRBV3-1/TRBV3-2	TRBJ1-3	NA	CASSPATGSGNTIYF	TGTGCCAGCAGCCCTGCGACAGGCTCTGGAAACACCATATATTTT